The clone carrying this TCR beta chain was picked up a small number of times. The sample comes from a study of PD-1 blockade in classical Hodgkin lymphoma. This table comes from immunoSEQ multiplex PCR, and its TCRdb copy is limited to in-frame clones, with some not included. The sample has about 43,000 clones; around 76% are singletons. With no exception, relapse followed autologous stem cell transplantation in all patients, and brentuximab vedotin exposure varied. Germline values: CDR1 SEHNR, CDR2 FQNEAQ (reference sequence). The length of the CDR3 is 15 residues. Trimming removed 5 bases from V and 0 bases from J, with 10 bases in between.

This clonotype originated in a human donor with classical Hodgkin lymphoma. V and J are TRBV7-9 and TRBJ1-4; D uncertain. The source material was peripheral blood mononuclear cells (PBMCs), sampled before the second cycle of nivolumab. This CDR3 reads CASSPDSPTNEKLFF. The DNA for the CDR3 is TGTGCCAGCAGCCCAGATAGTCCAACTAATGAAAAACTGTTTTTT.